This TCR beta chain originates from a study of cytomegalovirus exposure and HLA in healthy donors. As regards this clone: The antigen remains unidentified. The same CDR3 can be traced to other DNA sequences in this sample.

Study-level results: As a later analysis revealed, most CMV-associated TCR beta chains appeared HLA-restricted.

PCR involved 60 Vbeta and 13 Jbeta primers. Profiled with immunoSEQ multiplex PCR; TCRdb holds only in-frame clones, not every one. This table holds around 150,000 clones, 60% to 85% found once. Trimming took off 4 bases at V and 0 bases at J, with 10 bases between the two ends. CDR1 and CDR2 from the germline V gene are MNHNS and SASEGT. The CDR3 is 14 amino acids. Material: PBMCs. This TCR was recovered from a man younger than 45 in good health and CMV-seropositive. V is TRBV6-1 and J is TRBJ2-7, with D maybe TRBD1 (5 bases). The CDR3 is CASSATGSSYEQYF. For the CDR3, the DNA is TGTGCCAGCAGTGCCACAGGTTCCTCCTACGAGCAGTACTTC.